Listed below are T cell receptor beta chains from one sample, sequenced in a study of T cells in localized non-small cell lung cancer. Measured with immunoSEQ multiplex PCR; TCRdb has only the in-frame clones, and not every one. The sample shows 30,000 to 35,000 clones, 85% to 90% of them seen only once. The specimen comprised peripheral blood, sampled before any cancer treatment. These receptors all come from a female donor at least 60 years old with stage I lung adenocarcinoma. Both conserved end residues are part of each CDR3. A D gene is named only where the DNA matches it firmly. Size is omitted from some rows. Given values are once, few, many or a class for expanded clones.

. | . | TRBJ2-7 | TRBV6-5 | CASSSPLLSYEQYF | TGTGCCAGCAGTTCCCCTCTCCTATCCTACGAGCAGTACTTC
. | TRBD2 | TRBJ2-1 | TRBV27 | CASSPRTSGRYNEQFF | TGTGCCAGCAGTCCTAGGACTAGCGGTCGGTACAATGAGCAGTTCTTC
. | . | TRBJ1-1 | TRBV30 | CAWSVRNLNTEAFF | TGTGCCTGGAGTGTACGTAACTTGAACACTGAAGCTTTCTTT
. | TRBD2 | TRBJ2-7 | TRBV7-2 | CASSMASGSYEQYF | TGTGCCAGCAGCATGGCTAGCGGCTCCTACGAGCAGTACTTC
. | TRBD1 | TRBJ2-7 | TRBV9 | CASSAQGTATYEQYF | TGTGCCAGCAGCGCACAAGGGACAGCGACCTACGAGCAGTACTTC
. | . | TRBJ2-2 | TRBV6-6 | CASSPRPGELFF | TGTGCCAGCAGTCCTCGTCCCGGGGAGCTGTTTTTT
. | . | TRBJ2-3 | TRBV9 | CASSVRTDTQYF | TGTGCCAGCAGCGTACGCACAGATACGCAGTATTTT
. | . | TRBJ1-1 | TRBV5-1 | CASSFQDWGTEAFF | TGCGCCAGCAGCTTTCAGGACTGGGGGACTGAAGCTTTCTTT
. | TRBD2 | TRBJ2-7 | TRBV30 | CAWTNLPSGRGEQYF | TGTGCCTGGACCAACCTCCCGAGCGGGAGGGGCGAGCAGTACTTC
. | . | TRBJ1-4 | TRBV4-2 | CASSQLGDEKLFF | TGTGCCAGCAGCCAATTGGGGGATGAAAAACTGTTTTTT
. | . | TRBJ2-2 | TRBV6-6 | CASRRGSGELFF | TGTGCCAGCAGGAGGGGGTCCGGGGAGCTGTTTTTT
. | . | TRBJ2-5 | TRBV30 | CAWSVGAGQETQYF | TGTGCCTGGAGTGTAGGAGCGGGCCAAGAGACCCAGTACTTC
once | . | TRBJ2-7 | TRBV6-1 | CASSEVEEEPYSYEQYF | TGTGCCAGCAGTGAAGTGGAGGAGGAGCCCTACTCCTACGAGCAGTACTTC
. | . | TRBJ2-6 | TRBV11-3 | CASSPWVGANVLTF | TGTGCCAGCAGCCCATGGGTCGGGGCCAACGTCCTGACTTTC
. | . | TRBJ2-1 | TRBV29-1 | CSVQRGSNYNEQFF | TGCAGCGTCCAACGGGGAAGCAACTACAATGAGCAGTTCTTC
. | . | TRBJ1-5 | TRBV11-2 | CASSLDFGRNNQPQHF | TGTGCCAGCAGCTTAGATTTTGGACGGAATAATCAGCCCCAGCATTTT
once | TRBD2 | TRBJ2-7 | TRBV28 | CASSLAGGSYEQYF | TGTGCCAGCAGTTTAGCGGGAGGCTCCTACGAGCAGTACTTC
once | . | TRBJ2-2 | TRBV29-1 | CSVGGVVWTGELFF | TGCAGCGTTGGCGGGGTGGTATGGACCGGGGAGCTGTTTTTT
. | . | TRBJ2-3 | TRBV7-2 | CASSKYSDTQYF | TGTGCCAGCAGCAAATACTCAGATACGCAGTATTTT
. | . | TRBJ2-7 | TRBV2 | CASRRQGEGGKREQYF | TGTGCCAGCAGGAGACAGGGAGAGGGGGGGAAAAGGGAGCAGTACTTC
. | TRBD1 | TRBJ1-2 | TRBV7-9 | CASSLYGTGVGYTF | TGTGCCAGCAGCTTATATGGGACAGGGGTTGGCTACACCTTC
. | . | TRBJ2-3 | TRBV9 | CASSVGAGTDTQYF | TGTGCCAGCAGCGTAGGGGCAGGCACAGATACGCAGTATTTT
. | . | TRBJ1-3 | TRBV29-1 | CSVEMQFSGNTIYF | TGCAGCGTTGAGATGCAGTTCTCTGGAAACACCATATATTTT
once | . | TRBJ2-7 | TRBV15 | CATSRSSGVPNYEQYF | TGTGCCACCAGCAGGAGCTCGGGCGTGCCCAACTACGAGCAGTACTTC
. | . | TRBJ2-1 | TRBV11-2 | CASSLESRVRQFF | TGTGCCAGCAGCTTAGAGTCAAGGGTCCGGCAGTTCTTC
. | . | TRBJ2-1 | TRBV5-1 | CASSTRVHEQFF | TGCGCCAGCAGCACCAGGGTCCATGAGCAGTTCTTC
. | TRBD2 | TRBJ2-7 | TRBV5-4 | CASSSAGLAGFYEQYF | TGTGCCAGCAGCTCTGCGGGACTAGCGGGATTCTACGAGCAGTACTTC
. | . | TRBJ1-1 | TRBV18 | CASSPGQSNTEAFF | TGTGCCAGCTCCCCGGGACAATCGAACACTGAAGCTTTCTTT
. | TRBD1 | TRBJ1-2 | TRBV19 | CASSTGQGTNYGYTF | TGTGCCAGTAGTACCGGACAGGGTACTAACTATGGCTACACCTTC
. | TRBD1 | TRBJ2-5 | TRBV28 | CASRRQGQETQYF | TGTGCCAGCAGACGACAGGGCCAAGAGACCCAGTACTTC
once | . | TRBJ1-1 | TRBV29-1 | CSVSRGADTEAFF | TGCAGCGTCTCGAGAGGGGCAGACACTGAAGCTTTCTTT
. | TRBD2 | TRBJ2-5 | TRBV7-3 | CASSLMAGLAGRETQYF | TGTGCCAGCAGCTTAATGGCTGGACTAGCGGGCCGAGAGACCCAGTACTTC
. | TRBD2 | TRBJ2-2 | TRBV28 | CASSLGGTNTGELFF | TGTGCCAGCAGTTTGGGGGGGACTAACACCGGGGAGCTGTTTTTT
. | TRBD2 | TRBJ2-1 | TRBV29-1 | CSGGLAGGRGINEQFF | TGCAGCGGCGGACTAGCGGGAGGAAGGGGGATCAATGAGCAGTTCTTC
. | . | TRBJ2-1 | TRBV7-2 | CASSQRIGEQFF | TGTGCCAGCAGCCAGCGAATCGGTGAGCAGTTCTTC
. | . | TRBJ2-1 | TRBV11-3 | CASSLGLAFVDEQFF | TGTGCCAGCAGCTTAGGTCTAGCTTTTGTCGATGAGCAGTTCTTC
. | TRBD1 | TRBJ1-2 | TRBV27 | CASSTDRGGVYGYTF | TGTGCCAGCAGTACGGACAGGGGGGGAGTCTATGGCTACACCTTC
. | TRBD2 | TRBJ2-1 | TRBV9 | CASSQTISGGPANEQFF | TGTGCCAGCAGCCAAACCATTAGCGGGGGGCCGGCCAATGAGCAGTTCTTC
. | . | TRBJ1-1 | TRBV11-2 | CASSTPLWVRAEAFF | TGTGCCAGCAGTACCCCCTTGTGGGTTCGGGCTGAAGCTTTCTTT
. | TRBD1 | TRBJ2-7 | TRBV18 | CASSQPTGRSYEQYF | TGTGCCAGCTCACAGCCGACAGGGCGGTCCTACGAGCAGTACTTC